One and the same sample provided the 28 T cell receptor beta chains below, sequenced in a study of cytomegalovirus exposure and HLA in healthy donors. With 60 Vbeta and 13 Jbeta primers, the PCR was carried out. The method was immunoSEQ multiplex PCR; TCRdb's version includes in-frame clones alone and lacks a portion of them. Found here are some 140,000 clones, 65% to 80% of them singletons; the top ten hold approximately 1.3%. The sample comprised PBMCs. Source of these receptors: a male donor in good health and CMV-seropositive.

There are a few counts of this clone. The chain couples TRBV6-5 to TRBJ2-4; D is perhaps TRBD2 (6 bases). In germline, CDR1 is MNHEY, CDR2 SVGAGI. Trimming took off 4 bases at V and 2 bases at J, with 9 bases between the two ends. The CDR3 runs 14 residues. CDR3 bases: TGTGCCAGCAGTTCCGGGGGACCCAAAAACATTCAGTACTTC. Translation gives CASSSGGPKNIQYF.

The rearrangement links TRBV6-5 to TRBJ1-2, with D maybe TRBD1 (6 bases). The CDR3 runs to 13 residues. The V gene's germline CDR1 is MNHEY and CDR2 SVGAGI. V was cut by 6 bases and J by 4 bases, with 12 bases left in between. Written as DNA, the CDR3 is TGTGCCAGCAGACGGACAGTCCCCTATGGCTACACCTTC. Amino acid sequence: CASRRTVPYGYTF.

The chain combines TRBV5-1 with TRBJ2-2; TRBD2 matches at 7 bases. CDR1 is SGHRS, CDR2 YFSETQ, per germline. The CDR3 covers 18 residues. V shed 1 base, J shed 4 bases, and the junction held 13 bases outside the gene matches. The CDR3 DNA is TGCGCCAGCAGCTTGTCCGCAAGTCGAAGCGGGACCACCGGGGAGCTGTTTTTT. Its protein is CASSLSASRSGTTGELFF.

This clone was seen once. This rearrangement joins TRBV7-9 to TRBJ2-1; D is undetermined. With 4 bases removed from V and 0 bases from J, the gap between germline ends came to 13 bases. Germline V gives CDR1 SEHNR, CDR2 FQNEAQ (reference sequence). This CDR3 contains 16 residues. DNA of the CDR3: TGTGCCAGCAGCTCGGGTGCGGTCAGCTCCTACAATGAGCAGTTCTTC. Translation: CASSSGAVSSYNEQFF.

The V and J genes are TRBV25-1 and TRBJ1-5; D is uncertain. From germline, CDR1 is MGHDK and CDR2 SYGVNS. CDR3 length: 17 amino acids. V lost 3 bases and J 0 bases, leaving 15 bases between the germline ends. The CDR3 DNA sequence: TGTGCCAGCAGTGAGAAAGCCGCCATGTATAGCAATCAGCCCCAGCATTTT. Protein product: CASSEKAAMYSNQPQHF.

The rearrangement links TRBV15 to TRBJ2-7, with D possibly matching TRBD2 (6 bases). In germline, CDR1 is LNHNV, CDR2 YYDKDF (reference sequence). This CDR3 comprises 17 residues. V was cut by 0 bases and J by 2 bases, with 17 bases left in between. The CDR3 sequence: CATSRDFPREDTYEQYF. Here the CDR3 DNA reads TGTGCCACCAGCAGAGATTTCCCAAGGGAGGATACCTACGAGCAGTACTTC.

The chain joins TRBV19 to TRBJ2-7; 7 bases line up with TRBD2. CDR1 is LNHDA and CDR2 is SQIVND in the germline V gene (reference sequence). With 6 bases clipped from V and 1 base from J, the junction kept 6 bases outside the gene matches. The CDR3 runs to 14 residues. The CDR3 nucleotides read TGTGCCAGTAGGTGGAGGGAGGGGTCCTACGAGCAGTACTTC. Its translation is CASRWREGSYEQYF.

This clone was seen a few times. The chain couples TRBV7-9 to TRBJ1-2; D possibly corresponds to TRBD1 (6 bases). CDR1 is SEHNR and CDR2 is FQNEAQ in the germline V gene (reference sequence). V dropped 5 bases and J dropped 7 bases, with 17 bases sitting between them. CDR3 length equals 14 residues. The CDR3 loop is CASSVNRVRVGYTF. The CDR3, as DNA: TGTGCCAGCAGCGTGAACAGGGTTAGGGTTGGCTACACCTTC.

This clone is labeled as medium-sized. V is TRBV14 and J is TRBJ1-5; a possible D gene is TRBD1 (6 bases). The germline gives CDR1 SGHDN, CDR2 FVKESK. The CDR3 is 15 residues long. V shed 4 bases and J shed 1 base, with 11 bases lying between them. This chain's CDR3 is CASSPRDRSNQPQHF. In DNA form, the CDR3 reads TGTGCCAGCAGCCCAAGAGACAGGAGCAATCAGCCCCAGCATTTT.

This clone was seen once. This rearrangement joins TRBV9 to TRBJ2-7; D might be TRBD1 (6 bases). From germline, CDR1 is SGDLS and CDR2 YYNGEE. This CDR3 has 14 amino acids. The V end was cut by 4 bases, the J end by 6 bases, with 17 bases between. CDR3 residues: CASSKDRPGGEQYF. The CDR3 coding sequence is TGTGCCAGCAGCAAAGACAGGCCTGGGGGCGAGCAGTACTTC.

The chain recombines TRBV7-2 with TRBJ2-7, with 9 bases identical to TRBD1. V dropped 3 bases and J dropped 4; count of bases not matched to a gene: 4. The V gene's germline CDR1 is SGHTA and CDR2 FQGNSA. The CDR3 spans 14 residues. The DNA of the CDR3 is TGTGCCAGCAGCTTGAACAGGGGGCCATACGAGCAGTACTTC. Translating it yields CASSLNRGPYEQYF.

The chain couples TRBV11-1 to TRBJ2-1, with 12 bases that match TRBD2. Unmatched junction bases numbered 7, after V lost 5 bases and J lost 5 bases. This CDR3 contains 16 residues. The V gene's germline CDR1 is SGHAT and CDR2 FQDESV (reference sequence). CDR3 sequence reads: CASSPLAGGPNNEQFF. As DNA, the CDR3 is TGTGCCAGCAGCCCCCTAGCGGGAGGGCCCAACAATGAGCAGTTCTTC.

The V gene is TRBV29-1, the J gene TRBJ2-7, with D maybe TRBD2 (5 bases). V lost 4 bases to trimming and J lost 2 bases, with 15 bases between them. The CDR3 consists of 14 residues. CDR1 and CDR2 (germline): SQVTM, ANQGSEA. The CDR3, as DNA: TGCAGCGTTGGAGAGGGCCCCGGCCCCTACGAGCAGTACTTC. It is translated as CSVGEGPGPYEQYF.

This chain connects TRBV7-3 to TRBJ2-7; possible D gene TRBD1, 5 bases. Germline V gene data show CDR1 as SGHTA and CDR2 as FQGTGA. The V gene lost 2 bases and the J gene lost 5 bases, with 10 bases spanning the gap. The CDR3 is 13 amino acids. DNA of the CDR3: TGTGCCAGCAGCTTAGGCAGGGATCACGAGCAGTACTTC. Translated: CASSLGRDHEQYF.

In DNA, the CDR3 is TGTGCCAGTAAGGACATTGGACCCTATGGCTACACCTTC. Translated, it gives CASKDIGPYGYTF. The V and J genes are TRBV19 and TRBJ1-2; TRBD1 is a possible D gene (5 bases). Trimming took 7 bases from V and 4 from J, leaving 13 bases between them. The CDR3 spans 13 residues. CDR1 is LNHDA and CDR2 is SQIVND in the germline V gene (reference sequence). Combining the CDR3 with reference TRBV19 and TRBJ1-2 gives the whole variable domain DGGITQSPKYLFRKEGQNVTLSCEQNLNHDAMYWYRQDPGQGLRLIYYSQIVNDFQKGDIAEGYSVSREKKESFPLTVTSAQKNPTAFYLCASKDIGPYGYTFGSGTRLTVV.

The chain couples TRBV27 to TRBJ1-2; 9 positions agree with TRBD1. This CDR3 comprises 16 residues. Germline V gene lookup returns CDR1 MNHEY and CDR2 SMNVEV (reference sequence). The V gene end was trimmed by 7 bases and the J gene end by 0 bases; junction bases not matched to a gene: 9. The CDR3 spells CASMPGQGQANYGYTF. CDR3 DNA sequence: TGTGCCAGCATGCCGGGACAGGGACAGGCTAACTATGGCTACACCTTC.

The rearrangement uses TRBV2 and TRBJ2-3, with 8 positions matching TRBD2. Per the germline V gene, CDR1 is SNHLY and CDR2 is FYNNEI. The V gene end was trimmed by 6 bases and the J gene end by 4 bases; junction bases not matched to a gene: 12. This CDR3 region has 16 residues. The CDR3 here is CASRGVPGLVADTQYF. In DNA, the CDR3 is TGTGCCAGCAGGGGAGTTCCGGGACTAGTCGCAGATACGCAGTATTTT.

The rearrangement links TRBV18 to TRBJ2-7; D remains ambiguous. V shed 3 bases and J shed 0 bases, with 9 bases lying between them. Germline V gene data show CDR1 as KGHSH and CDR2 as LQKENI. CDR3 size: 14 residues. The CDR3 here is CASSPRFLSYEQYF. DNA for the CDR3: TGTGCCAGCTCACCCAGGTTCCTCTCCTACGAGCAGTACTTC.

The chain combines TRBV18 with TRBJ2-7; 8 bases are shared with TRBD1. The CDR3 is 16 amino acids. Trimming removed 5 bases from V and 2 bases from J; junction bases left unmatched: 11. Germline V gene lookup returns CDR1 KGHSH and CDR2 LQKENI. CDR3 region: CASSNQGASSTYEQYF. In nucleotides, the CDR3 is TGTGCCAGCTCAAATCAGGGGGCCTCATCAACCTACGAGCAGTACTTC.

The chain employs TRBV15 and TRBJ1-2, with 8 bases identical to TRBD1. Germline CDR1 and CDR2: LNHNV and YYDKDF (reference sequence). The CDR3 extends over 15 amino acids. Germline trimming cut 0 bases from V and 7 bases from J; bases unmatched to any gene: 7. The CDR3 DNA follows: TGTGCCACCAGCAGAGATGTAGCAGGGGGCTTTGGCTACACCTTC. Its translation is CATSRDVAGGFGYTF.

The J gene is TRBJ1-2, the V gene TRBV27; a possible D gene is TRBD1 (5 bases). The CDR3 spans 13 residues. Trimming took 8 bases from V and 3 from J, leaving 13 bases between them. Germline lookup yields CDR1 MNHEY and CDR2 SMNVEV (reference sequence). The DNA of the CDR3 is TGTGCCAGCCGAGGATCGGGGGACTATGGCTACACCTTC. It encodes CASRGSGDYGYTF.

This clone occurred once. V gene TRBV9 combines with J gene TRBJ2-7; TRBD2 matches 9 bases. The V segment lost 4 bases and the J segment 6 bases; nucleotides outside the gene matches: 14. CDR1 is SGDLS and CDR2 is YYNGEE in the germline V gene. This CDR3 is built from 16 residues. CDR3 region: CASSPGTSLHLGEQYF. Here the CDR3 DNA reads TGTGCCAGCAGCCCCGGGACTAGCCTCCATCTTGGCGAGCAGTACTTC.

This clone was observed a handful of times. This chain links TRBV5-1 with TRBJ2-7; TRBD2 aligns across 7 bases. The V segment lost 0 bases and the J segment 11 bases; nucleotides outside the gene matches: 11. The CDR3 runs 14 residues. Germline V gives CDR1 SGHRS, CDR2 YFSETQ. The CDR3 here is CASSLAALAGREYF. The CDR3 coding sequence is TGCGCCAGCAGCTTGGCCGCTTTAGCGGGTCGGGAGTACTTC.

CDR3 DNA: TGTGCTAGTGGTGCCGGCCAGGGGGGAGTAGATACGCAGTATTTT. Translating it yields CASGAGQGGVDTQYF. The chain is built from TRBV12-5 and TRBJ2-3; D is perhaps TRBD1 (7 bases). The V and J ends lost 5 bases and 5 bases respectively, with 17 bases between them. The CDR3 covers 15 residues. Germline values: CDR1 LGHNT, CDR2 FRNRAP. Using reference TRBV12-5 and TRBJ2-3 for the parts outside the CDR3, the full variable domain is DARVTQTPRHKVTEMGQEVTMRCQPILGHNTVFWYRQTMMQGLELLAYFRNRAPLDDSGMPKDRFSAEMPDATLATLKIQPSEPRDSAVYFCASGAGQGGVDTQYFGPGTRLTVL.

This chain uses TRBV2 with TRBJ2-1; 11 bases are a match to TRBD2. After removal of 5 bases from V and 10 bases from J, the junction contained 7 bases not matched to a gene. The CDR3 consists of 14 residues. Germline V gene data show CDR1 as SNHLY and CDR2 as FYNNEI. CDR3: CASSLAGGRGEQFF. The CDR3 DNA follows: TGTGCCAGCAGTTTAGCGGGGGGGCGCGGGGAGCAGTTCTTC.

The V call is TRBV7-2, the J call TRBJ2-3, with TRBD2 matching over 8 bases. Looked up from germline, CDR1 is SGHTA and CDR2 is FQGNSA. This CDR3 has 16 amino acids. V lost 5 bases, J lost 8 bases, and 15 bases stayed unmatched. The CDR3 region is CASSPSGGRHGGTQYF. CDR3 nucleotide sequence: TGTGCCAGCAGCCCGTCGGGCGGGAGGCATGGGGGTACGCAGTATTTT. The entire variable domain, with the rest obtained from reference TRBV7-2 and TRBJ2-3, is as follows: GAGVSQSPSNKVTEKGKDVELRCDPISGHTALYWYRQSLGQGLEFLIYFQGNSAPDKSGLPSDRFSAERTGGSVSTLTIQRTQQEDSAVYLCASSPSGGRHGGTQYFGPGTRLTVL.

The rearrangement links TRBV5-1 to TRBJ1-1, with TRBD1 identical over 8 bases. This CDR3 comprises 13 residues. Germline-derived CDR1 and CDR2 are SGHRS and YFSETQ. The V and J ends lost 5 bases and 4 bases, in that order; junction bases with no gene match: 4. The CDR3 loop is CASRVTGGTEAFF. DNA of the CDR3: TGCGCCAGCAGGGTAACAGGGGGCACTGAAGCTTTCTTT.

CDR3 bases: TGTGCCAGCAGCCTAAGTAGCTCTGGAAACACCATATATTTT. Its protein product is CASSLSSSGNTIYF. The chain is built from TRBV28 and TRBJ1-3; D is unclear. Germline CDR1 reads MDHEN; CDR2 reads SYDVKM. V was trimmed by 6 bases and J by 0 bases, leaving 9 bases between them. The CDR3 covers 14 residues.